Below are 5 T cell receptor beta chains sequenced from a single sample in a study of breast tumors, draining lymph nodes, adjacent tissues (dated by TCRdb to the mid-2010s). The axillary draining lymph nodes of breast cancer patients were the source of the lymph node samples. The library relied on multiplex PCR. The listed sequencing device is Illumina HiSeq 2000. TCRdb reworked the public reads: Q25 trimming with fastp, MiXCR clone assembly, productive beta chains retained. Each entry merges the rows of one CDR3 protein and shows their most common DNA and genes. Within this sample are about 110,000 distinct CDR3 sequences, with under 40% of them counted one time only. The leading ten clones occupy approximately 6% of the sample. Sequencing was done on a sample of axillary lymph node tissue. The receptors come from a female donor with breast cancer. Some clones in this sample may be carry-over from other donors' samples.

The gene calls are TRBV6-6 and TRBJ2-1, with TRBD1 matching 7 bases. The CDR3 sequence is 13 residues long. Germline assignment: CDR1 MNHNY and CDR2 SVGAGI (reference sequence). Trimming took 6 bases from V and 9 from J; bases not matched to a gene: 8. CDR3 in amino acids: CASRHSGQPEQFF. In DNA form, the CDR3 reads TGTGCCAGCAGACATTCGGGACAGCCTGAGCAGTTCTTC.

V usage is TRBV14 and J usage is TRBJ2-3; TRBD2 might be the D (5 bases). The CDR3 has 13 residues. Germline assignment: CDR1 SGHDN and CDR2 FVKESK. V gave up 1 base and J gave up 7 bases, with 9 bases separating them. The CDR3 region has the DNA TGTGCCAGCAGCCAAGGGGCCGGGAATACGCAGTATTTT. This translates into CASSQGAGNTQYF. Supplemented by reference TRBV14 and TRBJ2-3, the full variable domain reads EAGVTQFPSHSVIEKGQTVTLRCDPISGHDNLYWYRRVMGKEIKFLLHFVKESKQDESGMPNNRFLAERTGGTYSTLKVQPAELEDSGVYFCASSQGAGNTQYFGPGTRLTVL.

Many counts were recorded for this clonotype. V is TRBV6-5 and J is TRBJ1-2; TRBD1 is a possible D gene (6 bases). This CDR3 is 15 amino acids long. Germline CDR1 is MNHEY and CDR2 is SVGAGI. Trimming left V 5 bases short and J 1 base short, with 14 bases between. The DNA for the CDR3 is TGTGCCAGCAGTCACGGGCAGGGGCTTAACTATGGCTACACCTTC. Its translation is CASSHGQGLNYGYTF.

V gene TRBV7-9 combines with J gene TRBJ2-2; tentatively, D is TRBD1 or TRBD2 (6 bases each). The CDR3 spans 14 residues. Germline CDR1 SEHNR, CDR2 FQNEAQ (reference sequence). Deletions cut 5 bases from V and 8 bases from J, with 15 bases between. Written as DNA, the CDR3 is TGTGCCAGCAGCCTAGATTGGGGGGCGGGGGAGCTGTTTTTT. This codes for CASSLDWGAGELFF. Full variable domain (remainder filled in from reference TRBV7-9 and TRBJ2-2): DTGVSQNPRHKITKRGQNVTFRCDPISEHNRLYWYRQTLGQGPEFLTYFQNEAQLEKSRLLSDRFSAERPKGSFSTLEIQRTEQGDSAMYLCASSLDWGAGELFFGEGSRLTVL.

Notes on this clonotype: This may stem from a read error, because a much larger clone lies one nucleotide away. This chain joins TRBV27 and TRBJ1-6; a possible D gene is TRBD1 (5 bases). The CDR3 runs 15 residues. In germline, CDR1 is MNHEY, CDR2 SMNVEV (reference sequence). Here the CDR3 DNA reads TGTGCCAGCAGCCGGATTCAGGGAGGCGGATCACCCCTCCGCTTT. Translating it yields CASSRIQGGGSPLRF.